Listed below are T cell receptor beta chains from one sample, sequenced in a study of PD-1 blockade in classical Hodgkin lymphoma. Only in-frame clones appear in the TCRdb table, and some are missing; sequencing was by immunoSEQ multiplex PCR. The sample lists some 17,000 clones, over 75% occurring once. Sequencing was performed on peripheral blood mononuclear cells (PBMCs). The receptor source for this set is a human donor with classical Hodgkin lymphoma. Each CDR3 is given with its conserved first and last residue. A D gene is named only where the DNA matches it firmly. Clone size is given for some rows only: seen once, a few or many times, or a class if the clone is expanded.

v_gene: TRBV9; abundance: -; d_gene: -; j_gene: TRBJ2-6; CDR3aa: CASSHGAGANVLTF; CDR3nt: TGTGCCAGCAGTCACGGGGCTGGGGCCAACGTCCTGACTTTC
v_gene: TRBV25-1; abundance: once; d_gene: TRBD1; j_gene: TRBJ2-1; CDR3aa: CASTGGASNEQFF; CDR3nt: TGTGCCAGCACAGGGGGCGCGAGCAATGAGCAGTTCTTC
v_gene: TRBV6-1; abundance: -; d_gene: -; j_gene: TRBJ2-5; CDR3aa: CASSRQEEVETQYF; CDR3nt: TGTGCCAGCTCCAGACAGGAAGAAGTGGAGACCCAGTACTTC
v_gene: TRBV27; abundance: -; d_gene: TRBD1; j_gene: TRBJ2-7; CDR3aa: CASSFKGGDRVWYEQYF; CDR3nt: TGTGCCAGCAGTTTTAAGGGGGGGGACAGGGTCTGGTACGAGCAGTACTTC
v_gene: TRBV6-6; abundance: few; d_gene: -; j_gene: TRBJ1-5; CDR3aa: CASSYSPGPLHQPQHF; CDR3nt: TGTGCCAGCAGTTACTCGCCAGGACCACTTCATCAGCCCCAGCATTTT
v_gene: TRBV6-1; abundance: -; d_gene: -; j_gene: TRBJ1-2; CDR3aa: CASMGESTGPYGYTF; CDR3nt: TGTGCCAGCATGGGGGAATCGACAGGACCGTATGGCTACACCTTC
v_gene: TRBV4-1; abundance: -; d_gene: -; j_gene: TRBJ2-7; CDR3aa: CASSSQGGYEQYF; CDR3nt: TGCGCCAGCAGCTCCCAGGGGGGATACGAGCAGTACTTC
v_gene: TRBV5-1; abundance: -; d_gene: TRBD2; j_gene: TRBJ2-1; CDR3aa: CASSSLAGSSYNEQFF; CDR3nt: TGCGCCAGCAGCTCGCTAGCGGGGAGCTCCTACAATGAGCAGTTCTTC
v_gene: TRBV27; abundance: -; d_gene: -; j_gene: TRBJ1-1; CDR3aa: CASSLEGNTEAFF; CDR3nt: TGTGCCAGCAGTTTAGAGGGGAACACTGAAGCTTTCTTT
v_gene: TRBV29-1; abundance: -; d_gene: -; j_gene: TRBJ2-1; CDR3aa: CSGDGNLNEQFF; CDR3nt: TGCAGCGGAGACGGGAATCTCAATGAGCAGTTCTTC
v_gene: TRBV6-4; abundance: -; d_gene: TRBD1; j_gene: TRBJ2-4; CDR3aa: CASSDSPGGQNIQYF; CDR3nt: TGTGCCAGCAGTGACTCGCCAGGGGGCCAAAACATTCAGTACTTC
v_gene: TRBV2; abundance: -; d_gene: -; j_gene: TRBJ2-6; CDR3aa: CASILRVGRPGANVLTF; CDR3nt: TGTGCCAGCATCCTCAGGGTAGGGAGACCTGGGGCCAACGTCCTGACTTTC
v_gene: TRBV6-1; abundance: -; d_gene: TRBD2; j_gene: TRBJ2-5; CDR3aa: CASSELARGETQYF; CDR3nt: TGTGCCAGCAGTGAACTAGCGCGGGGGGAGACCCAGTACTTC
v_gene: TRBV6-1; abundance: -; d_gene: -; j_gene: TRBJ1-3; CDR3aa: CASRNQVAGNTIYF; CDR3nt: TGTGCCAGCCGAAATCAGGTAGCTGGAAACACCATATATTTT
v_gene: TRBV4-1; abundance: -; d_gene: TRBD2; j_gene: TRBJ2-5; CDR3aa: CASSAGTSGNWGETQYF; CDR3nt: TGCGCCAGCAGCGCCGGGACTAGCGGGAATTGGGGAGAGACCCAGTACTTC
v_gene: TRBV4-2; abundance: -; d_gene: -; j_gene: TRBJ2-5; CDR3aa: CASSSGEETQYF; CDR3nt: TGTGCCAGCAGCTCAGGCGAGGAGACCCAGTACTTC
v_gene: TRBV6-1; abundance: -; d_gene: TRBD1; j_gene: TRBJ1-3; CDR3aa: CASSVDTGDGNTIYF; CDR3nt: TGTGCCAGCAGTGTAGACACAGGGGACGGAAACACCATATATTTT
v_gene: TRBV5-1; abundance: -; d_gene: -; j_gene: TRBJ2-1; CDR3aa: CASSLWAESSYNEQFF; CDR3nt: TGCGCCAGCAGCTTGTGGGCGGAAAGCTCCTACAATGAGCAGTTCTTC
v_gene: TRBV14; abundance: once; d_gene: TRBD2; j_gene: TRBJ2-6; CDR3aa: CASSHSGTGANVLTF; CDR3nt: TGTGCCAGCAGCCATAGCGGGACCGGGGCCAACGTCCTGACTTTC
v_gene: TRBV5-4; abundance: -; d_gene: TRBD2; j_gene: TRBJ2-7; CDR3aa: CASGLAGGLEQYF; CDR3nt: TGTGCCAGCGGCCTAGCGGGAGGGCTCGAGCAGTACTTC